Included here is one T cell receptor beta chain sequence, with context. In the authors' methods: Estimated nucleated cell counts came from reference gene primer amplification. Profiled with immunoSEQ multiplex PCR; TCRdb holds only in-frame clones, not every one. V, J and clone size are those of that table, while D and trimming were read from the DNA. The sample yields around 41,000 clones, about 86% seen once. This sample was taken from a study of blood T cell repertoires in COVID-19. Study-level information: Whether acute or convalescent, the COVID-19 samples came from the United States, Italy and Spain.

The CDR3 totals 15 residues. CDR1 and CDR2 from the germline V gene are MNHEY and SVGAGI. V lost 6 bases, J lost 2 bases, and 11 bases lay in between. The TCR comes from a woman of 80 years or more with active or convalescent COVID-19. Sequences were obtained from peripheral blood. The chain links TRBV6-5 to TRBJ2-6; tentatively, D is TRBD1 (6 bases). The DNA of the CDR3 is TGTGCCAGCAGCCAGACAGGTACTGGGGCCAACGTCCTGACTTTC. Its translation is CASSQTGTGANVLTF.